This T cell receptor (beta chain) was captured in a study of cytomegalovirus exposure and HLA in healthy donors. The study, taken as a whole, reports: It was 150 to 200 TCR beta chains that were listed as cytomegalovirus-associated.

Germline CDR1 and CDR2: SGHRS and YFSETQ. The V segment lost 0 bases and the J segment 5 bases; nucleotides outside the gene matches: 6. CDR3 length: 15 amino acids. Turning to this clone: Its specificity is not known.

Profiling relied on immunoSEQ multiplex PCR, and the TCRdb table lists in-frame clones only, not all of them. The sample has tens of thousands of clones; over 95% are singletons. Sequencing input: PBMCs. The chain recombines TRBV5-1 with TRBJ1-2; TRBD1 matches at 8 bases. The receptor was isolated from a woman between 18 and 30 years old in good health and CMV-seropositive. The CDR3 loop reads CASSLASGGGYGYTF. In DNA, the CDR3 is TGCGCCAGCAGCTTGGCCTCAGGGGGCGGGTATGGCTACACCTTC.